The rows below give T cell receptor beta chains drawn from one sample of a study of blood T cell repertoires in COVID-19. Data came from immunoSEQ multiplex PCR; TCRdb stores just in-frame clones and leaves some out. The sample consists of about 51,000 clones, more than 70% of them appearing once. The sequenced sample was peripheral blood. These receptors were obtained from a man of 80 years or more with active COVID-19. Both conserved end residues are part of each CDR3. The D gene is left open where the match is weak. Where a row states a size, it is once, few, many or the class of an expanded clone; other rows omit it.

J: TRBJ1-1
D: .
length: 14
V: TRBV5-1
size: .
DNA: TGCGCCAGCAGCGCCGAGCCTTTCGACACTGAAGCTTTCTTT
CDR3: CASSAEPFDTEAFF

J: TRBJ2-5
D: TRBD2
length: 15
V: TRBV4-3
size: .
DNA: TGCGCCAGCAGCCAAGTAGCGGGAGGGGGTGAGACCCAGTACTTC
CDR3: CASSQVAGGGETQYF

J: TRBJ1-6
D: TRBD1
length: 16
V: TRBV6-6
size: .
DNA: TGTGCCAGCAGTTACAACCCGGGACAGGGGAATTCACCCCTCCACTTT
CDR3: CASSYNPGQGNSPLHF

J: TRBJ1-1
D: .
length: 14
V: TRBV6-5
size: .
DNA: TGTGCCAGCAGTTATAACAGGGCGAACACTGAAGCTTTCTTT
CDR3: CASSYNRANTEAFF

J: TRBJ1-2
D: .
length: 17
V: TRBV9
size: once
DNA: TGTGCCAGCAGCGGCCTCCGTATGACTGAGGGATACTATGGCTACACCTTC
CDR3: CASSGLRMTEGYYGYTF

J: TRBJ1-1
D: .
length: 12
V: TRBV6-5
size: .
DNA: TGTGCCAGCAGCACCCGAGGGAGGGAAGCTTTCTTT
CDR3: CASSTRGREAFF

J: TRBJ2-7
D: TRBD2
length: 16
V: TRBV18
size: .
DNA: TGTGCCAGCTCACCCAACTCCGCGGGACTAGCCTACGAGCAGTACTTC
CDR3: CASSPNSAGLAYEQYF

J: TRBJ2-1
D: TRBD2
length: 18
V: TRBV24-1
size: .
DNA: TGTGCCACCAGTGACCCGGGACTAGCGGGAGTAGACTACAATGAGCAGTTCTTC
CDR3: CATSDPGLAGVDYNEQFF

J: TRBJ1-3
D: TRBD1
length: 16
V: TRBV7-9
size: .
DNA: TGTGCCAGCACCAACTCAGGGGGAAACTCTGGAAACACCATATATTTT
CDR3: CASTNSGGNSGNTIYF

J: TRBJ2-3
D: TRBD2
length: 20
V: TRBV14
size: .
DNA: TGTGCCAGCAGCCAAGAGACAGGGCCGCCTAGACTAGCGGGAGCAGATACGCAGTATTTT
CDR3: CASSQETGPPRLAGADTQYF

J: TRBJ2-2
D: TRBD2
length: 13
V: TRBV28
size: .
DNA: TGTGCCAGCAGGGGAGGGGCCAACGGGGAGCTGTTTTTT
CDR3: CASRGGANGELFF

J: TRBJ2-7
D: TRBD2
length: 16
V: TRBV28
size: .
DNA: TGTGCCAGCAGTTCCCTGACTAGCGGGAGGACCTACGAGCAGTACTTC
CDR3: CASSSLTSGRTYEQYF

J: TRBJ2-1
D: .
length: 15
V: TRBV19
size: .
DNA: TGTGCCAGTAGTATCCCTAGAACTAGCACCCATGAGCAGTTCTTC
CDR3: CASSIPRTSTHEQFF

J: TRBJ1-1
D: .
length: 15
V: TRBV28
size: .
DNA: TGTGCCAGCAGTTCTCCGACAGAACTGAACACTGAAGCTTTCTTT
CDR3: CASSSPTELNTEAFF

J: TRBJ2-3
D: .
length: 16
V: TRBV18
size: .
DNA: TGTGCCAGCTCACCACCCTACACAACCGGGGCAGATACGCAGTATTTT
CDR3: CASSPPYTTGADTQYF

J: TRBJ2-1
D: TRBD2
length: 14
V: TRBV6-5
size: .
DNA: TGTGCCAGCAGCTGGGCGGGAGCAGGCGATGAGCAGTTCTTC
CDR3: CASSWAGAGDEQFF

J: TRBJ2-5
D: .
length: 14
V: TRBV11-2
size: .
DNA: TGTGCCAGCAGCTTAGGACAGCGGGAAGAGACCCAGTACTTC
CDR3: CASSLGQREETQYF

J: TRBJ1-1
D: TRBD1
length: 14
V: TRBV5-1
size: .
DNA: TGCGCCAGCAGCCCCCGACAGGGTGAGACTGAAGCTTTCTTT
CDR3: CASSPRQGETEAFF

J: TRBJ1-3
D: .
length: 15
V: TRBV3-1/TRBV3-2
size: .
DNA: TGTGCCAGCAGCCAAGGCCCAGGTTCCGGAAACACCATATATTTT
CDR3: CASSQGPGSGNTIYF

J: TRBJ2-3
D: .
length: 16
V: TRBV3-1/TRBV3-2
size: .
DNA: TGTGCCAGCAGCCAACAAGGGGGAAGAAGCACAGATACGCAGTATTTT
CDR3: CASSQQGGRSTDTQYF

J: TRBJ2-1
D: .
length: 19
V: TRBV12-2
size: .
DNA: TGTGCAAGTCGCTTAGCGGTAGGTCAGCGGGAGGGTGAATACAATGAGCAGTTCTTC
CDR3: CASRLAVGQREGEYNEQFF

J: TRBJ1-1
D: .
length: 14
V: TRBV7-9
size: .
DNA: TGTGCCAGCAGCCACCTCAGAAGGGGCACTGAAGCTTTCTTT
CDR3: CASSHLRRGTEAFF

J: TRBJ1-1
D: .
length: 15
V: TRBV11-2
size: few
DNA: TGTGCCAGCCACATGGGTGGATCATTCGGCAGGGAAGCTTTCTTT
CDR3: CASHMGGSFGREAFF

J: TRBJ1-1
D: TRBD1
length: 14
V: TRBV19
size: .
DNA: TGTGCCAGTAACTTGGGGACAGGGAACACTGAAGCTTTCTTT
CDR3: CASNLGTGNTEAFF

J: TRBJ1-1
D: .
length: 14
V: TRBV5-1
size: .
DNA: TGCGCCAGCAGCTTGGACCATAGGAACACTGAAGCTTTCTTT
CDR3: CASSLDHRNTEAFF

J: TRBJ1-2
D: .
length: 14
V: TRBV19
size: .
DNA: TGTGCCAGTACCCGGACAGACTCCCTCTATGGCTACACCTTC
CDR3: CASTRTDSLYGYTF

J: TRBJ2-1
D: TRBD2
length: 14
V: TRBV27
size: .
DNA: TGTGCCAGCAATTCTCCTAGCGGGAGGGCCAAGCAGTTCTTC
CDR3: CASNSPSGRAKQFF

J: TRBJ2-1
D: TRBD2
length: 21
V: TRBV30
size: once
DNA: TGTGCCTGGAGCACCATCCGAGGACTAGCGGTCGGGGCGGGGGATAGGGATGAGCAGTTCTTC
CDR3: CAWSTIRGLAVGAGDRDEQFF

J: TRBJ2-1
D: .
length: 13
V: TRBV7-2
size: .
DNA: TGTGCCAGCAGCTTAGACACACGGGGGGCGCAGTTCTTC
CDR3: CASSLDTRGAQFF

J: TRBJ2-1
D: TRBD1
length: 16
V: TRBV10-3
size: .
DNA: TGTGCCATCAGTGAGTCGGCAGGGGGCGCAAACAATGAGCAGTTCTTC
CDR3: CAISESAGGANNEQFF

J: TRBJ2-5
D: TRBD2
length: 18
V: TRBV6-2/TRBV6-3
size: .
DNA: TGTGCCAGCAGTTACCTTCGCAGAGGTAGCGGGACGTCACAGACCCAGTACTTC
CDR3: CASSYLRRGSGTSQTQYF

J: TRBJ1-4
D: .
length: 15
V: TRBV7-2
size: once
DNA: TGTGCCAGCAGTCCCGAAGGGCAGGGAAACGAAAAACTGTTTTTT
CDR3: CASSPEGQGNEKLFF

J: TRBJ1-2
D: TRBD1
length: 16
V: TRBV7-2
size: .
DNA: TGTGCCAGCAGCCGGGCAAACACAGGGGAGGAAGGTGGCTACACCTTC
CDR3: CASSRANTGEEGGYTF

J: TRBJ2-7
D: .
length: 15
V: TRBV19
size: once
DNA: TGTGCCAGTAGTAAGAAGGTCGCGGAGCCCTACGAGCAGTACTTC
CDR3: CASSKKVAEPYEQYF

J: TRBJ1-2
D: .
length: 14
V: TRBV2
size: .
DNA: TGTGCCAGCAGCCGGGAGGACAGCGCGGGAGCCTACACCTTC
CDR3: CASSREDSAGAYTF

J: TRBJ2-1
D: TRBD2
length: 15
V: TRBV30
size: .
DNA: TGTGCCTGGAGTGTGAGGCTAGCGGGATTGGACGAGCAGTTCTTC
CDR3: CAWSVRLAGLDEQFF

J: TRBJ2-1
D: TRBD1
length: 15
V: TRBV6-4
size: .
DNA: TGTGCCAGCAGTGAGTCAGGACAGGGCTACAATGAGCAGTTCTTC
CDR3: CASSESGQGYNEQFF

J: TRBJ2-3
D: TRBD1
length: 16
V: TRBV6-6
size: .
DNA: TGTGCCAGCAGTGGGACAGGGGCGGGGGGCACAGATACGCAGTATTTT
CDR3: CASSGTGAGGTDTQYF

J: TRBJ2-5
D: TRBD2
length: 16
V: TRBV28
size: few
DNA: TGTGCCAGCAGTCCCTGGACACGGGGACTAGCGGAGACCCAGTACTTC
CDR3: CASSPWTRGLAETQYF

J: TRBJ2-3
D: TRBD2
length: 16
V: TRBV6-6
size: once
DNA: TGTGCCAGCAGTTACACCGCTAGCGGGGCTACAGATACGCAGTATTTT
CDR3: CASSYTASGATDTQYF

J: TRBJ2-1
D: TRBD2
length: 19
V: TRBV10-1
size: .
DNA: TGCGCCAGCCCCCGTCCTAGCGGGAGGGCCACTAGGTCCTACAATGAGCAGTTCTTC
CDR3: CASPRPSGRATRSYNEQFF

J: TRBJ2-2
D: TRBD2
length: 16
V: TRBV7-6
size: .
DNA: TGTGCCAGCAGCTTAGCTAGCGGGGAAAACACCGGGGAGCTGTTTTTT
CDR3: CASSLASGENTGELFF

J: TRBJ2-1
D: TRBD2
length: 17
V: TRBV5-6
size: .
DNA: TGTGCCAGCAGCATAGGACTAGTTCAGAGCTCCTACAATGAGCAGTTCTTC
CDR3: CASSIGLVQSSYNEQFF

J: TRBJ2-1
D: .
length: 14
V: TRBV2
size: .
DNA: TGTGCCAGCAGTTCTCCCGACAGGCCGATAGAGCAGTTCTTC
CDR3: CASSSPDRPIEQFF

J: TRBJ1-1
D: TRBD1
length: 16
V: TRBV5-1
size: .
DNA: TGCGCCAGCAGCGCGGAGACAGGGAGAGGATCTGTTGAAGCTTTCTTT
CDR3: CASSAETGRGSVEAFF

J: TRBJ1-2
D: TRBD1
length: 14
V: TRBV2
size: .
DNA: TGTGCCAGCAGTGGGCAGGGGGCTTACGAAGGCTACACCTTC
CDR3: CASSGQGAYEGYTF

J: TRBJ1-1
D: .
length: 13
V: TRBV6-4
size: .
DNA: TGTGCCAGCAGCCCCGAGGTAGCCACTGAAGCTTTCTTT
CDR3: CASSPEVATEAFF

J: TRBJ2-2
D: TRBD1
length: 15
V: TRBV28
size: .
DNA: TGTGCCAGCAGGAGGACAGGGGGAAAGGCCGGGGAGCTGTTTTTT
CDR3: CASRRTGGKAGELFF

J: TRBJ2-1
D: .
length: 15
V: TRBV28
size: .
DNA: TGTGCCAGCAGCGGCCTGGGCAAAAACTACAATGAGCAGTTCTTC
CDR3: CASSGLGKNYNEQFF

J: TRBJ2-5
D: .
length: 16
V: TRBV11-3
size: .
DNA: TGTGCCAGCAGCTCCGGGACGGAGGGACCGCAAGAGACCCAGTACTTC
CDR3: CASSSGTEGPQETQYF

J: TRBJ2-7
D: TRBD1
length: 13
V: TRBV6-6
size: few
DNA: TGTGCCAGCAGCGAACAGGGGGAGCGCGAGCAGTACTTC
CDR3: CASSEQGEREQYF

J: TRBJ1-1
D: TRBD1
length: 16
V: TRBV3-1/TRBV3-2
size: .
DNA: TGTGCCAGCAGGCAAGCGGGAGGGACAGGGGTAACTGAAGCTTTCTTT
CDR3: CASRQAGGTGVTEAFF

J: TRBJ2-7
D: TRBD1
length: 15
V: TRBV7-2
size: .
DNA: TGTGCCAGCAGACGACCCGGGACAGGGGCTGGCGAGCAGTACTTC
CDR3: CASRRPGTGAGEQYF

J: TRBJ2-3
D: .
length: 14
V: TRBV7-9
size: .
DNA: TGTGCCAGCAGCCGCCCAGGACTTCCAGATACGCAGTATTTT
CDR3: CASSRPGLPDTQYF

J: TRBJ2-7
D: TRBD2
length: 13
V: TRBV6-2/TRBV6-3
size: .
DNA: TGTGCCAGCAGTCCGCGGGACTACTACGAGCAGTACTTC
CDR3: CASSPRDYYEQYF

J: TRBJ2-3
D: .
length: 13
V: TRBV5-1
size: once
DNA: TGCGCCAGCAGCTCTGGACAGACAGATACGCAGTATTTT
CDR3: CASSSGQTDTQYF

J: TRBJ2-1
D: .
length: 14
V: TRBV15
size: .
DNA: TGTGCCACCAGCTTAGGACAGACGGGCAATGAGCAGTTCTTC
CDR3: CATSLGQTGNEQFF

J: TRBJ1-2
D: .
length: 15
V: TRBV30
size: .
DNA: TGTGCCTGGAGTGTACCTATAAAACAGGAATATGGCTACACCTTC
CDR3: CAWSVPIKQEYGYTF

J: TRBJ2-3
D: TRBD1
length: 17
V: TRBV15
size: .
DNA: TGTGCCACCAGCAGAGCGACAACGGGACAGGGGACAGATACGCAGTATTTT
CDR3: CATSRATTGQGTDTQYF